Listed below are T cell receptor beta chains from one sample, sequenced in a study of CD8+ T cells in alopecia areata. Clones were read by immunoSEQ multiplex PCR, and TCRdb kept only the in-frame ones, dropping some. The table has just over 150,000 clones, more than 45% seen once. The starting material was CD8+ T cells sorted from blood, obtained at week 0. Receptors originate from a human donor with alopecia areata. Each CDR3 is given with its conserved first and last residue. The D gene is left open where the match is weak. Clone size is shown for a subset of rows, as once, few, many or a class of expanded clone.

j_gene: TRBJ1-5; v_gene: TRBV5-6; d_gene: TRBD1; abundance: NA; CDR3aa: CASSQGQGTVQPQHF; CDR3nt: TGTGCCAGCAGCCAGGGACAGGGTACCGTTCAGCCCCAGCATTTT
j_gene: TRBJ1-6; v_gene: TRBV25-1; d_gene: TRBD1; abundance: NA; CDR3aa: CASSPGQGDSPLHF; CDR3nt: TGTGCCAGCAGTCCCGGACAGGGGGATTCACCCCTCCACTTT
j_gene: TRBJ2-1; v_gene: TRBV21-1; d_gene: NA; abundance: few; CDR3aa: CASSNDLGQGAGRGEQFF; CDR3nt: TGTGCCAGCAGCAACGACCTCGGACAGGGGGCCGGTCGGGGCGAGCAGTTCTTC
j_gene: TRBJ1-5; v_gene: TRBV19; d_gene: NA; abundance: NA; CDR3aa: CASREGNQPQHF; CDR3nt: TGTGCCAGTAGGGAAGGCAATCAGCCCCAGCATTTT
j_gene: TRBJ2-3; v_gene: TRBV7-2; d_gene: TRBD2; abundance: few; CDR3aa: CASSSSGTSTDTQYF; CDR3nt: TGTGCCAGCAGCTCTAGCGGGACCAGCACAGATACGCAGTATTTT
j_gene: TRBJ2-3; v_gene: TRBV9; d_gene: TRBD2; abundance: once; CDR3aa: CASSPEGELAGDTDTQYF; CDR3nt: TGTGCCAGCAGCCCAGAGGGGGAACTAGCGGGGGACACAGATACGCAGTATTTT
j_gene: TRBJ1-6; v_gene: TRBV29-1; d_gene: NA; abundance: few; CDR3aa: CMRNRVIYSPLHF; CDR3nt: TGCATGCGGAACAGGGTGATCTATTCACCCCTCCACTTT
j_gene: TRBJ2-1; v_gene: TRBV10-1; d_gene: NA; abundance: once; CDR3aa: CASSRTRGNEQFF; CDR3nt: TGCGCCAGCAGCCGCACCCGAGGGAATGAGCAGTTCTTC
j_gene: TRBJ1-1; v_gene: TRBV29-1; d_gene: NA; abundance: NA; CDR3aa: CSAQYTEAFF; CDR3nt: TGCAGCGCCCAGTACACTGAAGCTTTCTTT
j_gene: TRBJ2-7; v_gene: TRBV13; d_gene: TRBD2; abundance: few; CDR3aa: CASSFGTSGVEQYF; CDR3nt: TGTGCCAGCAGCTTCGGGACTAGCGGGGTCGAGCAGTACTTC
j_gene: TRBJ1-2; v_gene: TRBV6-5; d_gene: NA; abundance: NA; CDR3aa: CASSFANGGYTF; CDR3nt: TGTGCCAGCAGTTTCGCGAACGGTGGCTACACCTTC
j_gene: TRBJ1-6; v_gene: TRBV5-6; d_gene: NA; abundance: NA; CDR3aa: CASSFGGAHSPLHF; CDR3nt: TGTGCCAGCAGCTTCGGGGGGGCGCATTCACCCCTCCACTTT